One T cell receptor beta chain is described in this entry. Germline trimming cut 1 base from V and 3 bases from J; bases unmatched to any gene: 5. CDR3 length: 15 amino acids. Germline CDR1 and CDR2: LNHNV and YYDKDF (reference sequence). Assay used: immunoSEQ multiplex PCR; TCRdb lists only in-frame clones, some missing. The data hold 95,000 to 150,000 clones, with roughly 90% observed a single time. The entry originates in a study of blood T cell repertoires in COVID-19. The sequenced sample consisted of peripheral blood. The V gene is TRBV15, the J gene TRBJ2-7; TRBD2 matches at 8 bases. This clonotype originated in a man between 45 and 60 years old with acute or convalescent COVID-19. The CDR3: CATSRVPGGYYEQYF. CDR3 coding DNA: TGTGCCACCAGCAGAGTCCCGGGAGGGTACTACGAGCAGTACTTC.